This is a list of T cell receptor beta chains from one sample in a study of blood T cell repertoires in COVID-19. Repertoires were generated with immunoSEQ multiplex PCR, while TCRdb's copy carries only in-frame clones and drops some. The sample holds fewer than 400,000 clones, just over 85% seen once. The sample consisted of PBMCs or T cells enriched from blood (not recorded which). The receptors here all came from a man in his thirties or forties who had recovered from COVID-19. Both conserved end residues are part of each CDR3. Each record gives: clone size, V gene, CDR3 length, J gene, D gene, CDR3 protein, CDR3 DNA. D genes are given only for firm matches. Clone size is stated in some rows and not others, as once, few, many or a class when expanded.

abundance: once
v_gene: TRBV7-2
len: 12
j_gene: TRBJ2-7
d_gene: .
CDR3aa: CASSELGYEQYF
CDR3nt: TGTGCCAGCAGCGAACTAGGCTACGAGCAGTACTTC

abundance: once
v_gene: TRBV18
len: 16
j_gene: TRBJ1-5
d_gene: TRBD1
CDR3aa: CASSPTGTGGNQPQHF
CDR3nt: TGTGCCAGCTCACCGACCGGGACAGGGGGCAATCAGCCCCAGCATTTT

abundance: .
v_gene: TRBV27
len: 15
j_gene: TRBJ1-1
d_gene: TRBD1
CDR3aa: CASSPNRGRHTEAFF
CDR3nt: TGTGCCAGCAGTCCGAACAGGGGACGGCACACTGAAGCTTTCTTT

abundance: .
v_gene: TRBV29-1
len: 14
j_gene: TRBJ2-3
d_gene: TRBD1
CDR3aa: CSVYRQGAVDTQYF
CDR3nt: TGCAGCGTTTACCGACAGGGGGCTGTCGATACGCAGTATTTT

abundance: .
v_gene: TRBV5-4
len: 15
j_gene: TRBJ1-1
d_gene: TRBD1
CDR3aa: CASSSGITGGTEAFF
CDR3nt: TGTGCCAGCAGCTCGGGGATAACAGGGGGCACTGAAGCTTTCTTT

abundance: .
v_gene: TRBV15
len: 16
j_gene: TRBJ2-1
d_gene: .
CDR3aa: CATSRAGLYEYNEQFF
CDR3nt: TGTGCCACCAGCAGAGCGGGACTTTACGAATACAATGAGCAGTTCTTC

abundance: .
v_gene: TRBV10-3
len: 14
j_gene: TRBJ1-1
d_gene: TRBD1
CDR3aa: CATSGQPLNTEAFF
CDR3nt: TGTGCCACCTCGGGACAGCCGTTGAACACTGAAGCTTTCTTT

abundance: .
v_gene: TRBV5-6
len: 12
j_gene: TRBJ1-1
d_gene: .
CDR3aa: CASTLFGAEAFF
CDR3nt: TGTGCCAGCACCCTATTCGGGGCTGAAGCTTTCTTT

abundance: .
v_gene: TRBV28
len: 15
j_gene: TRBJ2-7
d_gene: .
CDR3aa: CASRGRTGRAYEQYF
CDR3nt: TGTGCCAGCAGGGGGAGGACAGGAAGGGCCTATGAGCAGTACTTC

abundance: .
v_gene: TRBV28
len: 17
j_gene: TRBJ2-1
d_gene: TRBD2
CDR3aa: CASSLTSGGPGYNEQFF
CDR3nt: TGTGCCAGCAGCCTAACTAGCGGGGGACCGGGGTACAATGAGCAGTTCTTC

abundance: .
v_gene: TRBV18
len: 13
j_gene: TRBJ1-1
d_gene: TRBD1
CDR3aa: CASSPGTDTEAFF
CDR3nt: TGTGCCAGCTCACCTGGGACAGACACTGAAGCTTTCTTT

abundance: .
v_gene: TRBV28
len: 14
j_gene: TRBJ2-7
d_gene: .
CDR3aa: CASSLVTETYEQYF
CDR3nt: TGTGCCAGCAGTTTAGTAACAGAAACCTACGAGCAGTACTTC

abundance: .
v_gene: TRBV3-1/TRBV3-2
len: 12
j_gene: TRBJ1-2
d_gene: .
CDR3aa: CASSQAGSGYTF
CDR3nt: TGTGCCAGCAGCCAAGCAGGGTCTGGCTACACCTTC

abundance: .
v_gene: TRBV12-3/TRBV12-4
len: 13
j_gene: TRBJ2-7
d_gene: .
CDR3aa: CASSMTSSYEQYF
CDR3nt: TGTGCCAGCAGCATGACATCTTCCTACGAGCAGTACTTC

abundance: .
v_gene: TRBV30
len: 15
j_gene: TRBJ2-4
d_gene: .
CDR3aa: CAWGKGGARKNIQYF
CDR3nt: TGTGCCTGGGGAAAAGGCGGGGCTCGCAAAAACATTCAGTACTTC

abundance: .
v_gene: TRBV19
len: 15
j_gene: TRBJ1-5
d_gene: .
CDR3aa: CASRTGYGGNQPQHF
CDR3nt: TGTGCCAGTCGAACAGGGTATGGGGGCAATCAGCCCCAGCATTTT

abundance: .
v_gene: TRBV19
len: 15
j_gene: TRBJ2-6
d_gene: .
CDR3aa: CASKNVRTGANVLTF
CDR3nt: TGTGCCAGTAAAAACGTGCGGACTGGGGCCAACGTCCTGACTTTC

abundance: .
v_gene: TRBV16
len: 12
j_gene: TRBJ2-3
d_gene: .
CDR3aa: CASSQTTDTQYF
CDR3nt: TGTGCCAGCAGCCAAACTACAGATACGCAGTATTTT

abundance: .
v_gene: TRBV11-2
len: 15
j_gene: TRBJ2-5
d_gene: TRBD1
CDR3aa: CASSLTGGFQETQYF
CDR3nt: TGTGCCAGCAGCTTGACAGGGGGTTTCCAAGAGACCCAGTACTTC

abundance: few
v_gene: TRBV5-6
len: 12
j_gene: TRBJ1-6
d_gene: .
CDR3aa: CASSFGTAPLHF
CDR3nt: TGTGCCAGCAGCTTCGGTACGGCACCCCTCCACTTT

abundance: .
v_gene: TRBV5-1
len: 16
j_gene: TRBJ1-3
d_gene: .
CDR3aa: CASSPDSTDSGNTIYF
CDR3nt: TGCGCCAGCAGCCCGGACAGTACAGACTCTGGAAACACCATATATTTT

abundance: .
v_gene: TRBV5-4
len: 15
j_gene: TRBJ2-3
d_gene: TRBD2
CDR3aa: CASSPGGASTDTQYF
CDR3nt: TGTGCCAGCAGCCCGGGGGGGGCTAGCACAGATACGCAGTATTTT

abundance: .
v_gene: TRBV11-3
len: 10
j_gene: TRBJ1-1
d_gene: .
CDR3aa: CASGNTEAFF
CDR3nt: TGTGCCAGCGGCAACACTGAAGCTTTCTTT

abundance: .
v_gene: TRBV7-2
len: 15
j_gene: TRBJ2-5
d_gene: .
CDR3aa: CASSLEAGRVETQYF
CDR3nt: TGTGCCAGCAGCTTAGAGGCCGGCAGGGTGGAGACCCAGTACTTC

abundance: .
v_gene: TRBV27
len: 16
j_gene: TRBJ1-4
d_gene: TRBD1
CDR3aa: CASSPYRGQGVEKLFF
CDR3nt: TGTGCCAGCAGTCCCTATAGGGGACAGGGGGTTGAAAAACTGTTTTTT

abundance: .
v_gene: TRBV5-1
len: 16
j_gene: TRBJ1-4
d_gene: TRBD1
CDR3aa: CASSHARGTGEEKLFF
CDR3nt: TGCGCCAGCAGCCACGCCCGCGGGACAGGGGAAGAAAAACTGTTTTTT

abundance: once
v_gene: TRBV12-3/TRBV12-4
len: 13
j_gene: TRBJ2-7
d_gene: TRBD2
CDR3aa: CASSLLAGGEQYF
CDR3nt: TGTGCCAGCAGTTTACTAGCGGGAGGCGAGCAGTACTTC

abundance: .
v_gene: TRBV11-2
len: 15
j_gene: TRBJ2-2
d_gene: .
CDR3aa: CASSLTQANTGELFF
CDR3nt: TGTGCCAGCAGCTTGACACAGGCGAACACCGGGGAGCTGTTTTTT

abundance: .
v_gene: TRBV27
len: 18
j_gene: TRBJ1-2
d_gene: TRBD1
CDR3aa: CASSSTYRGPMNDYGYTF
CDR3nt: TGTGCCAGCAGTTCTACTTACAGGGGGCCGATGAACGACTATGGCTACACCTTC

abundance: .
v_gene: TRBV7-8
len: 16
j_gene: TRBJ2-1
d_gene: TRBD2
CDR3aa: CASSNRTSDPSREQFF
CDR3nt: TGTGCCAGCAGCAACAGGACTAGCGATCCCTCTAGAGAGCAGTTCTTC

abundance: .
v_gene: TRBV15
len: 14
j_gene: TRBJ1-1
d_gene: TRBD1
CDR3aa: CATSRGTGNTEAFF
CDR3nt: TGTGCCACCAGCAGGGGGACAGGGAACACTGAAGCTTTCTTT

abundance: .
v_gene: TRBV5-6
len: 15
j_gene: TRBJ2-1
d_gene: .
CDR3aa: CASSLIQTSYNEQFF
CDR3nt: TGTGCCAGCAGCTTGATCCAGACTTCCTACAATGAGCAGTTCTTC

abundance: .
v_gene: TRBV29-1
len: 18
j_gene: TRBJ2-3
d_gene: TRBD1
CDR3aa: CSARRALGVTGGTDTQYF
CDR3nt: TGCAGCGCTCGTAGGGCCCTCGGGGTAACAGGGGGCACAGATACGCAGTATTTT

abundance: .
v_gene: TRBV7-8
len: 15
j_gene: TRBJ2-5
d_gene: TRBD2
CDR3aa: CASSLGRGGLETQYF
CDR3nt: TGTGCCAGCAGCTTAGGGCGGGGGGGGTTAGAGACCCAGTACTTC

abundance: .
v_gene: TRBV24-1
len: 18
j_gene: TRBJ2-2
d_gene: TRBD2
CDR3aa: CATSDFGTSGGNTGELFF
CDR3nt: TGTGCCACCAGTGATTTTGGGACTAGCGGAGGGAACACCGGGGAGCTGTTTTTT

abundance: .
v_gene: TRBV6-5
len: 15
j_gene: TRBJ1-1
d_gene: .
CDR3aa: CASSLSLVTNTEAFF
CDR3nt: TGTGCCAGCAGCCTAAGTCTTGTAACGAACACTGAAGCTTTCTTT

abundance: .
v_gene: TRBV7-9
len: 16
j_gene: TRBJ2-3
d_gene: TRBD2
CDR3aa: CASPKLSRGGSDTQYF
CDR3nt: TGTGCCAGCCCCAAGCTCTCGCGGGGGGGTTCAGATACGCAGTATTTT

abundance: .
v_gene: TRBV5-1
len: 14
j_gene: TRBJ2-7
d_gene: .
CDR3aa: CASSFAGLGYEQYF
CDR3nt: TGCGCCAGCAGTTTCGCGGGTCTCGGGTACGAGCAGTACTTC

abundance: .
v_gene: TRBV29-1
len: 14
j_gene: TRBJ2-7
d_gene: TRBD1
CDR3aa: CSVDFPGQGSEQYF
CDR3nt: TGCAGCGTTGATTTCCCGGGACAGGGTAGCGAGCAGTACTTC

abundance: .
v_gene: TRBV5-6
len: 14
j_gene: TRBJ1-3
d_gene: .
CDR3aa: CASSSGTSGNTIYF
CDR3nt: TGTGCCAGCAGCTCCGGGACTTCCGGAAACACCATATATTTT

abundance: .
v_gene: TRBV7-6
len: 14
j_gene: TRBJ2-1
d_gene: TRBD1
CDR3aa: CASSPGQGASEQFF
CDR3nt: TGTGCCAGCAGCCCAGGACAGGGGGCTTCTGAGCAGTTCTTC

abundance: .
v_gene: TRBV7-9
len: 14
j_gene: TRBJ2-7
d_gene: .
CDR3aa: CASSYGQPSYEQYF
CDR3nt: TGTGCCAGCAGCTACGGACAGCCCTCCTACGAGCAGTACTTC

abundance: once
v_gene: TRBV14
len: 16
j_gene: TRBJ2-6
d_gene: TRBD1
CDR3aa: CASSRRQGLGANVLTF
CDR3nt: TGTGCCAGCAGCCGCCGACAGGGCCTTGGGGCCAACGTCCTGACTTTC

abundance: .
v_gene: TRBV4-1
len: 17
j_gene: TRBJ1-2
d_gene: TRBD1
CDR3aa: CASSPQTPTGGDYGYTF
CDR3nt: TGCGCCAGCAGCCCGCAAACACCGACAGGGGGCGACTATGGCTACACCTTC

abundance: .
v_gene: TRBV6-1
len: 18
j_gene: TRBJ1-5
d_gene: TRBD1
CDR3aa: CASSALPGQGALIQPQHF
CDR3nt: TGTGCCAGCAGTGCCCTACCGGGACAGGGGGCATTAATTCAGCCCCAGCATTTT

abundance: .
v_gene: TRBV2
len: 15
j_gene: TRBJ1-4
d_gene: TRBD1
CDR3aa: CASSEFNRGGEKLFF
CDR3nt: TGTGCCAGCAGTGAGTTCAACAGGGGTGGCGAAAAACTGTTTTTT

abundance: few
v_gene: TRBV4-1
len: 17
j_gene: TRBJ2-5
d_gene: TRBD2
CDR3aa: CASSQAPTAGGLETQYF
CDR3nt: TGCGCCAGCAGCCAGGCGCCTACAGCGGGGGGCCTCGAGACCCAGTACTTC

abundance: .
v_gene: TRBV6-1
len: 16
j_gene: TRBJ2-7
d_gene: .
CDR3aa: CASSEALGRSSYEQYF
CDR3nt: TGTGCCAGCAGTGAAGCTCTAGGTCGTAGCTCCTACGAGCAGTACTTC

abundance: .
v_gene: TRBV29-1
len: 16
j_gene: TRBJ2-3
d_gene: TRBD2
CDR3aa: CSVRGTLAGGPDTQYF
CDR3nt: TGCAGCGTCCGGGGTACACTAGCGGGAGGGCCAGATACGCAGTATTTT

abundance: .
v_gene: TRBV28
len: 15
j_gene: TRBJ2-4
d_gene: TRBD2
CDR3aa: CAGSGRGSAKNIQYF
CDR3nt: TGTGCCGGCTCGGGGAGGGGCTCCGCCAAAAACATTCAGTACTTC

abundance: .
v_gene: TRBV9
len: 15
j_gene: TRBJ2-1
d_gene: TRBD2
CDR3aa: CASSGPGGSLHEQFF
CDR3nt: TGTGCCAGCAGCGGTCCGGGGGGTAGCCTCCATGAGCAGTTCTTC

abundance: .
v_gene: TRBV6-5
len: 13
j_gene: TRBJ1-2
d_gene: .
CDR3aa: CASSPTGFGGYTF
CDR3nt: TGTGCCAGCAGTCCCACAGGTTTCGGTGGCTACACCTTC